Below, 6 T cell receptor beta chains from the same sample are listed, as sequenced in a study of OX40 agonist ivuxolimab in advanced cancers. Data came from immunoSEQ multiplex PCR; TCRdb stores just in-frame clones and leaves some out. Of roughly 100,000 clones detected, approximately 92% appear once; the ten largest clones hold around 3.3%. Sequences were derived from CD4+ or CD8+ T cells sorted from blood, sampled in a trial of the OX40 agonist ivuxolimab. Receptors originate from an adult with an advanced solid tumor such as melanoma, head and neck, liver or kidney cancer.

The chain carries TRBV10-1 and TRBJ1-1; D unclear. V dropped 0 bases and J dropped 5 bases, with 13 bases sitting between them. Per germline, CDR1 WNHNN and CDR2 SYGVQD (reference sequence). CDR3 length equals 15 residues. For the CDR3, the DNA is TGCGCCAGCAGTGAGTCGATAACCCAAGGAACTGAAGCTTTCTTT. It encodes CASSESITQGTEAFF.

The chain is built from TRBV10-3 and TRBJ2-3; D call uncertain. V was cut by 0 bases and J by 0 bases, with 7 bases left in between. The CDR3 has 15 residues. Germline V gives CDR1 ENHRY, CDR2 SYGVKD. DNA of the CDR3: TGTGCCATCAGTGAGTCAAGCTATAGCACAGATACGCAGTATTTT. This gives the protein CAISESSYSTDTQYF.

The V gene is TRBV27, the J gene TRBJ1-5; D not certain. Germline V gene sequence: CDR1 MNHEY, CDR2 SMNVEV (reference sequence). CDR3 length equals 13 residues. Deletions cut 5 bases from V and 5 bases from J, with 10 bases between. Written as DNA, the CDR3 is TGTGCCAGCAGTCCCGCCCACCATCAGCCCCAGCATTTT. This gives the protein CASSPAHHQPQHF.

CDR3 DNA sequence: TGTGCCTGGAGTGTACTGGCTTATGGCTACACCTTC. As protein: CAWSVLAYGYTF. This chain uses TRBV30 with TRBJ1-2; D unresolved. V was pared by 0 bases and J by 5 bases, with 7 bases between. The CDR3 extends over 12 amino acids. Germline V lookup: CDR1 GTSNPN, CDR2 SVGIG (reference sequence).

The CDR3 DNA is TGTGCCAGCAGTTACGGTAAGGGGTGGACGCCTGAAGCTTTCTTT. Encoded protein: CASSYGKGWTPEAFF. The V call is TRBV6-6, the J call TRBJ1-1; possibly TRBD1 for D (5 bases). The germline V gene has CDR1 MNHNY and CDR2 SVGAGI (reference sequence). Trimming pared 2 bases from V and 6 bases from J, leaving 16 bases between. The CDR3 covers 15 residues.

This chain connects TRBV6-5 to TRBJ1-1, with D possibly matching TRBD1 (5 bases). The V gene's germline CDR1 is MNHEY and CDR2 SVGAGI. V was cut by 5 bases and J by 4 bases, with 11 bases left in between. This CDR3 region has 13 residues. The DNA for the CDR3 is TGTGCCAGCAGTCCAGGACACTTCACTGAAGCTTTCTTT. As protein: CASSPGHFTEAFF.